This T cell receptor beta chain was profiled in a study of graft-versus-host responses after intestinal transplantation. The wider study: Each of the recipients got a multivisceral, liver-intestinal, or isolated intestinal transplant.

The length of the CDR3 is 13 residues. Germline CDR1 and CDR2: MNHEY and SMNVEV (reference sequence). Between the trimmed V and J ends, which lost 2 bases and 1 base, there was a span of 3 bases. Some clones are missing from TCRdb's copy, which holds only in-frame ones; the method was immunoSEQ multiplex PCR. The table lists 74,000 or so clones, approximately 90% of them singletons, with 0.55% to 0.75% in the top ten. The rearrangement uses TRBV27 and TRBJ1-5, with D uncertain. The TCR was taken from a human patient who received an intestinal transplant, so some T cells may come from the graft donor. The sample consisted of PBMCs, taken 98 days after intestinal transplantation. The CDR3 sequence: CASSLSSNQPQHF. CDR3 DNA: TGTGCCAGCAGTTTAAGCAGCAATCAGCCCCAGCATTTT.